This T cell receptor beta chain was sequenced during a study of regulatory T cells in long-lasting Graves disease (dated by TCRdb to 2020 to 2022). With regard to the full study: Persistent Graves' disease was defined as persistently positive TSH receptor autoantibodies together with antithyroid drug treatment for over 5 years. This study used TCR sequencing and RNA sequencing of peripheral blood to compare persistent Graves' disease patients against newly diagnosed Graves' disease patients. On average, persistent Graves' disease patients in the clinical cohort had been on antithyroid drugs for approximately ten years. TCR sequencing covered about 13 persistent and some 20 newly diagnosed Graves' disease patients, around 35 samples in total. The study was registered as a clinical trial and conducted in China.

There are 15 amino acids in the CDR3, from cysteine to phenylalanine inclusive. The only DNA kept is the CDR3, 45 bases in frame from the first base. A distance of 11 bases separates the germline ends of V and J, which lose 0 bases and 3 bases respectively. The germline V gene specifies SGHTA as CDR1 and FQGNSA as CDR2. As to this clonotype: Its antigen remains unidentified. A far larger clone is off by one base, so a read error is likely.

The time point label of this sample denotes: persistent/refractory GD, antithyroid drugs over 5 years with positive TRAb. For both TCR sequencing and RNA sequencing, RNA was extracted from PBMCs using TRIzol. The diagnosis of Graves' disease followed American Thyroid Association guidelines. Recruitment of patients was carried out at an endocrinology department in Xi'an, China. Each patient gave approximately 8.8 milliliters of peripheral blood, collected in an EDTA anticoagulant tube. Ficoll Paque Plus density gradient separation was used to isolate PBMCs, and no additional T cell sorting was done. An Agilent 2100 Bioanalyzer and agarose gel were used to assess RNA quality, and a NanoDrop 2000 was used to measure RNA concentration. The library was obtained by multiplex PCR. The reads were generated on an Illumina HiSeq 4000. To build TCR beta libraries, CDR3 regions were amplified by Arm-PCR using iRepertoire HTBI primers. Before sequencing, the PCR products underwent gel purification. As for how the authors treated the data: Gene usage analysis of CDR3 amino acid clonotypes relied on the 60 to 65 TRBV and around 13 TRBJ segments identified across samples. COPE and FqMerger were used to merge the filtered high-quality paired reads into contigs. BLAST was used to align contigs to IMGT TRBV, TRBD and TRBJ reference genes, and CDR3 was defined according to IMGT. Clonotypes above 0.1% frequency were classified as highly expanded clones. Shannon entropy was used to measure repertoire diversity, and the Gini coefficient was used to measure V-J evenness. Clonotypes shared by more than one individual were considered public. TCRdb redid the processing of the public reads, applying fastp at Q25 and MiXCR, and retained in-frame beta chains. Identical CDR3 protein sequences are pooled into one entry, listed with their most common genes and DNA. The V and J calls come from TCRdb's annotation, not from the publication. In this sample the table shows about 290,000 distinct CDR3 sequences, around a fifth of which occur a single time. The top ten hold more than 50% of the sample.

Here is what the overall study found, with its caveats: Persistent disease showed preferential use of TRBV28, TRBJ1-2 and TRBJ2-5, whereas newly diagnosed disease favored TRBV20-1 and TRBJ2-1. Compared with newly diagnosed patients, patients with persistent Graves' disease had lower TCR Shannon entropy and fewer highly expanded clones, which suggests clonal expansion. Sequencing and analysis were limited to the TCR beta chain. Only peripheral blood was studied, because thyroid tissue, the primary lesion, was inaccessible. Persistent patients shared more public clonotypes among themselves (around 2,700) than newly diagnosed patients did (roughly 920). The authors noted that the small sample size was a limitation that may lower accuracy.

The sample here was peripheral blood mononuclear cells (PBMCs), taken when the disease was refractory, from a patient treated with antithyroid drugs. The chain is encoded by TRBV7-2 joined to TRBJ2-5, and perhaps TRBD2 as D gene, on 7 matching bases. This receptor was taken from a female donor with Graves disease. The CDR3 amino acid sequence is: CASSLAGAGEETQYF. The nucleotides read TGTGCCAGCAGCTTAGCGGGGGCGGGGGAAGAGACCCAGTACTTC. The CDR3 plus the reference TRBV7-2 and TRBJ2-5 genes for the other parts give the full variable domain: GAGVSQSPSNKVTEKGKDVELRCDPISGHTALYWYRQSLGQGLEFLIYFQGNSAPDKSGLPSDRFSAERTGGSVSTLTIQRTQQEDSAVYLCASSLAGAGEETQYFGPGTRLLVL.